These 29 T cell receptor beta chains were sequenced from one sample in a study of T cells in Graves' hyperthyroidism and ophthalmopathy. The investigators amplified TCR beta CDR3 regions from RNA transcripts. Initially, a first-round RT-PCR of the TCR CDR3 employed the HTBI primer set. TCRdb re-called the multiplex PCR reads with MiXCR, one entry per CDR3 protein. This table holds about 680,000 distinct CDR3 sequences, about 35% found once. Material for sequencing was blood. Receptors originate from a woman between 35 and 50 years old with Graves' hyperthyroidism.

The CDR3 loop reads CASSSAAMNTEAFF. The DNA for the CDR3 is TGCGCCAGCAGCTCGGCCGCTATGAACACTGAAGCTTTCTTT. The J gene is TRBJ1-1, the V gene TRBV5-1; D gene ambiguous. CDR1 and CDR2 (germline): SGHRS, YFSETQ. The length of the CDR3 is 14 residues. The V and J ends lost 3 bases and 0 bases respectively, with 9 bases between them.

Ten or more counts support this clonotype. The rearrangement links TRBV2 to TRBJ1-5, with D unclear. The V and J ends lost 1 base and 5 bases respectively, with 6 bases between them. The CDR3 runs to 13 residues. Looked up from germline, CDR1 is SNHLY and CDR2 is FYNNEI. CDR3 in amino acids: CASSEGGDQPQHF. DNA of the CDR3: TGTGCCAGCAGTGAAGGCGGGGATCAGCCCCAGCATTTT.

The chain uses TRBV10-3 and TRBJ1-2; the match to TRBD1 covers 9 bases. The junction had 11 bases not matched to a gene; V was cut back by 4 bases and J by 11 bases. Germline V gene sequence: CDR1 ENHRY, CDR2 SYGVKD. This CDR3 contains 14 residues. DNA for the CDR3: TGTGCCATCAGTGGTGCTGTGGGACAGGGAGCATACACCTTC. Translation: CAISGAVGQGAYTF.

The V gene is TRBV18, the J gene TRBJ1-6, with 7 bases aligning to TRBD1. Per germline, CDR1 KGHSH and CDR2 LQKENI. This CDR3 contains 14 residues. V gave up 1 base and J gave up 7 bases; unmatched junction bases: 1. The CDR3 bases are TGTGCCAGCTCACCACAGGACAGGAATTCACCCCTCCACTTT. Translation: CASSPQDRNSPLHF. Variable domain in full (rest from reference TRBV18 and TRBJ1-6): NAGVMQNPRHLVRRRGQEARLRCSPMKGHSHVYWYRQLPEEGLKFMVYLQKENIIDESGMPKERFSAEFPKEGPSILRIQQVVRGDSAAYFCASSPQDRNSPLHFGNGTRLTVT.

This clonotype was detected once. Given a much more abundant clone one base away, this may be a read error. The chain uses TRBV5-1 and TRBJ2-5; 8 bases are a match to TRBD1. CDR3 length: 15 residues. Germline CDR1 is SGHRS and CDR2 is YFSETQ. As DNA, the CDR3 is TGTGTCAGCAGCCAGCAAGGACAGGGTCTGAAGACCCAGTACTTC. It translates to CVSSQQGQGLKTQYF.

This sequence joins TRBV20-1 and TRBJ2-7; the match to TRBD1 covers 10 bases. J gave up 4 bases and V 3 bases, and 6 bases lay outside the gene matches. Per the germline V gene, CDR1 is DFQATT and CDR2 is SNEGSKA (reference sequence). The CDR3 totals 14 residues. CDR3 sequence reads: CSASPGQGLYEQYF. For the CDR3, the DNA is TGCAGTGCTAGCCCGGGACAGGGGTTATACGAGCAGTACTTC.

This clonotype was found once. The chain recombines TRBV14 with TRBJ1-2; TRBD1 is a possible D gene (6 bases). Between the trimmed V and J ends, which lost 5 bases and 6 bases, there was a span of 16 bases. CDR3 length: 14 residues. Germline V lookup: CDR1 SGHDN, CDR2 FVKESK. The DNA of the CDR3 is TGTGCCAGCAGCTCGCAGGGGTCTGGGGATGGCTACACCTTC. Encoded protein: CASSSQGSGDGYTF.

V and J are TRBV2 and TRBJ1-4, with 10 bases lining up with TRBD1. The CDR3 consists of 13 residues. J gave up 9 bases and V 6 bases, and 4 bases lay outside the gene matches. CDR1 is SNHLY, CDR2 FYNNEI, per germline. This chain's CDR3 is CASRPGQGQKLFF. CDR3 coding DNA: TGTGCCAGCAGGCCGGGACAGGGGCAAAAACTGTTTTTT.

This clonotype was recorded at least ten times. This chain's CDR3 is CASSLGRTSYEQYF. As DNA, the CDR3 is TGTGCCAGCAGCTTAGGTAGGACGTCCTACGAGCAGTACTTC. The rearrangement uses TRBV5-4 and TRBJ2-7; no clear D. The germline V gene encodes CDR1 SGHNT and CDR2 YYREEE (reference sequence). The CDR3 runs 14 residues. Trimming took 2 bases from V and 1 from J, leaving 10 bases between them.

This clonotype was recorded many times. V is TRBV24-1 and J is TRBJ1-1; TRBD1 matches at 9 bases. CDR1 is KGHDR and CDR2 is SFDVKD in the germline V gene. The CDR3 has 15 residues. Unmatched junction bases numbered 2, after V lost 3 bases and J lost 1 base. This chain's CDR3 is CATSDTTGGNTEAFF. DNA of the CDR3: TGTGCCACCAGTGATACGACAGGGGGGAACACTGAAGCTTTCTTT.

This clonotype was seen ten or more times. This chain uses TRBV12-3 or TRBV12-4 with TRBJ2-7; D may be TRBD1 or TRBD2 (5 bases each). This CDR3 has 15 residues. The V and J ends lost 6 bases and 1 base respectively, with 16 bases between them. The CDR3 DNA follows: TGTGCCAGCAGCCTGAACCGGGACGGATCCTACGAGCAGTACTTC. Protein sequence: CASSLNRDGSYEQYF.

This clonotype appeared a few times. The CDR3 region has the DNA TGTGCCAGCAGCGTCAACCCGTTCACTGAAAAACTGTTTTTT. This encodes CASSVNPFTEKLFF. The chain has TRBV9 and TRBJ1-4; no clear D gene. The length of the CDR3 is 14 residues. Germline V gene sequence: CDR1 SGDLS, CDR2 YYNGEE. Between the trimmed V and J ends, which lost 2 bases and 7 bases, there was a span of 12 bases.

The J gene is TRBJ1-1, the V gene TRBV7-9, with TRBD1 matching over 8 bases. V lost 5 bases to trimming and J lost 6 bases; unmatched junction nucleotides: 20. The CDR3 covers 18 residues. Germline values: CDR1 SEHNR, CDR2 FQNEAQ (reference sequence). CDR3 sequence: CASSRKYVQGDANAEAFF. In DNA, the CDR3 is TGTGCCAGCAGCCGGAAATACGTACAGGGGGACGCAAACGCTGAAGCTTTCTTT. Based on the CDR3 plus reference TRBV7-9 and TRBJ1-1, the full variable domain is DTGVSQNPRHKITKRGQNVTFRCDPISEHNRLYWYRQTLGQGPEFLTYFQNEAQLEKSRLLSDRFSAERPKGSFSTLEIQRTEQGDSAMYLCASSRKYVQGDANAEAFFGQGTRLTVV.

The J gene is TRBJ1-5, the V gene TRBV9, with 9 positions matching TRBD1. CDR1 SGDLS and CDR2 YYNGEE come from the germline V gene. The CDR3 has 11 residues. Trimming took 9 bases from V and 7 from J; bases not matched to a gene: 2. In DNA form, the CDR3 reads TGTGCCACCGGACAGGGGCAGCCCCAGCATTTT. Translating gives CATGQGQPQHF.

This clonotype was detected many times. The J gene is TRBJ2-5, the V gene TRBV20-1; possibly TRBD1 for D (6 bases). Between the trimmed V and J ends, which lost 6 bases and 2 bases, there was a span of 13 bases. This CDR3 contains 13 residues. Germline loops: CDR1 DFQATT, CDR2 SNEGSKA (reference sequence). The CDR3 loop reads CSAPGTLQETQYF. The CDR3 coding sequence is TGCAGTGCGCCCGGGACACTTCAAGAGACCCAGTACTTC.

The chain uses TRBV10-2 and TRBJ2-7; TRBD2 might be the D (6 bases). Germline V gives CDR1 WSHSY, CDR2 SAAADI. The CDR3 sequence is 14 residues long. V was clipped by 5 bases and J by 2 bases, with 13 bases between them. The CDR3 DNA follows: TGCGCCAGCAGTCATACCGGGGGTACCTACGAGCAGTACTTC. It is translated as CASSHTGGTYEQYF.

The V call is TRBV5-1, the J call TRBJ2-5; no clear D gene. This CDR3 is 14 amino acids long. With 0 bases removed from V and 2 bases from J, the gap between germline ends came to 8 bases. CDR1 and CDR2 (germline): SGHRS, YFSETQ. The CDR3 DNA follows: TGCGCCAGCAGCTTGGTTCAGATACAAGAGACCCAGTACTTC. Translated: CASSLVQIQETQYF.

This clonotype came up a few times. The chain recombines TRBV11-2 with TRBJ2-7; TRBD1 matches 7 bases. The CDR3 loop spans 15 amino acids. The V gene's germline CDR1 is SGHAT and CDR2 FQNNGV. V was clipped by 2 bases and J by 1 base; unmatched bases: 5. In DNA form, the CDR3 reads TGTGCCAGCAGCTTAAAGACAGGGTTTTCCTACGAGCAGTACTTC. Translation gives CASSLKTGFSYEQYF.

For this clonotype: Being one base from a much bigger clone, this may be a read error. This chain uses TRBV2 with TRBJ1-2; D gene unclear. The CDR3 extends over 11 amino acids. The germline V gene encodes CDR1 SNHLY and CDR2 FYNNEI. Here the CDR3 reads CANSPKGGYTF. Here the CDR3 DNA reads TGTGCCAACAGTCCAAAGGGCGGCTACACCTTC.

This chain uses TRBV6-5 with TRBJ1-4, with D possibly matching TRBD1 (6 bases). The germline CDR1 and CDR2 sequences are MNHEY and SVGAGI. V was clipped by 4 bases and J by 1 base, with 13 bases between them. CDR3 length: 16 residues. CDR3 nucleotide sequence: TGTGCCAGCAGTTCTTCCTTCAGGGGAACTAATGAAAAACTGTTTTTT. It specifies CASSSSFRGTNEKLFF.

This CDR3 is CAIHAGANVLTF. CDR3 coding DNA: TGTGCCATCCACGCAGGGGCCAACGTCCTGACTTTC. The chain uses TRBV10-3 and TRBJ2-6; the D is unclear. The germline gives CDR1 ENHRY, CDR2 SYGVKD. V shed 8 bases and J shed 4 bases, with 6 bases lying between them. The CDR3 totals 12 residues.

The V gene is TRBV4-3, the J gene TRBJ2-7, with 7 positions matching TRBD1. Germline lookup yields CDR1 LGHNA and CDR2 YSLEER. With 4 bases clipped from V and 2 bases from J, the junction kept 8 bases outside the gene matches. The CDR3 contains 15 residues. The CDR3 DNA is TGCGCCAGCAGCCCCCTTGGGCAGGGGGCCTACGAGCAGTACTTC. This codes for CASSPLGQGAYEQYF.

The table lists this clonotype with many counts. The chain joins TRBV29-1 to TRBJ2-5; D may be TRBD1 (5 bases). The CDR3 sequence is 13 residues long. V lost 1 base and J 2 bases, leaving 8 bases between the germline ends. Germline values: CDR1 SQVTM, CDR2 ANQGSEA. This chain's CDR3 is CSVEARQQETQYF. DNA of the CDR3: TGCAGCGTTGAAGCCCGACAGCAAGAGACCCAGTACTTC.

The chain joins TRBV7-2 to TRBJ1-2; TRBD1 might be the D (6 bases). CDR3 length: 13 residues. V gave up 5 bases and J gave up 4 bases, with 11 bases separating them. Germline assignment: CDR1 SGHTA and CDR2 FQGNSA. CDR3 loop: CASSRDTGYGYTF. The CDR3 nucleotides are TGTGCCAGCAGCCGGGACACGGGCTATGGCTACACCTTC.

This clonotype was picked up one time. The V gene is TRBV6-1, the J gene TRBJ2-7; a possible D gene is TRBD2 (5 bases). Per germline, CDR1 MNHNS and CDR2 SASEGT. The ends were cut back, 6 bases at V and 0 bases at J, with 27 bases in the middle. The CDR3 totals 19 residues. This CDR3 is CASSPSRGFSVGSSYEQYF. CDR3 bases: TGTGCCAGCAGCCCCAGTCGGGGTTTCAGTGTGGGAAGCTCCTACGAGCAGTACTTC.

Turning to this clonotype: This sequence may be a read error, since a much larger clone differs from it by one base. The limits of the CDR3 on the DNA are not certain, so only TCRdb's listed CDR3 is given. The rearrangement uses TRBV29-1 and TRBJ2-7; no check of the table's D call, TRBD1, against the DNA was made. Germline CDR1 SQVTM, CDR2 ANQGSEA. A total of 11 residues make up the CDR3, ends included. The CDR3 region is CSVGQGSERYF.

In this sample, this clonotype turned up a few times. The V and J genes are TRBV4-1 and TRBJ2-7; 11 nucleotides agree with TRBD2. V dropped 5 bases and J dropped 6; count of bases not matched to a gene: 12. This CDR3 region has 16 residues. Looked up from germline, CDR1 is MGHRA and CDR2 is YSYEKL. CDR3 DNA sequence: TGCGCCAGCAGCTTTAGCGGGGGGGCGGATCCTAGCGAGCAGTACTTC. It encodes CASSFSGGADPSEQYF.

In its sample, this clonotype was seen a few times. V is TRBV9 and J is TRBJ1-5; D uncertain. This CDR3 has 14 residues. The germline CDR1 and CDR2 sequences are SGDLS and YYNGEE. Trimming took 0 bases from V and 9 from J, leaving 13 bases between them. As DNA, the CDR3 is TGTGCCAGCAGCGTAGATCCGGGTTTTAGGCCCCAGCATTTT. Amino acid sequence: CASSVDPGFRPQHF. The whole variable domain, remainder taken from reference TRBV9 and TRBJ1-5, is DSGVTQTPKHLITATGQRVTLRCSPRSGDLSVYWYQQSLDQGLQFLIQYYNGEERAKGNILERFSAQQFPDLHSELNLSSLELGDSALYFCASSVDPGFRPQHFGDGTRLSIL.

This clonotype was recorded at least ten times. The genes are TRBV2 and TRBJ1-4; TRBD1 might be the D (5 bases). This CDR3 has 14 residues. V was shortened by 6 bases and J by 4 bases, with 12 bases between the two germline ends. The germline V gene has CDR1 SNHLY and CDR2 FYNNEI. The CDR3 loop is CASSQRQINEKLFF. The CDR3 coding sequence is TGTGCCAGCAGCCAAAGACAGATTAATGAAAAACTGTTTTTT.